The clone carrying this T cell receptor beta chain was picked up a small number of times. Everyone who gave samples was a healthy Caucasian. The sample comes from a study of identical twins. The germline V and J ends were trimmed by 8 bases and 5 bases, with 13 bases remaining between them. Looked up from germline, CDR1 is MNHEY and CDR2 is SMNVEV (reference sequence). The CDR3 is made up of 13 amino acids. Unique molecular identifiers were in the cDNA, with template-switch universal primer binding. One entry per CDR3 protein results from TCRdb running MiXCR on the 5' RACE reads. The sample carries about 100,000 distinct CDR3 sequences, around 5.5% recorded once.

V usage is TRBV27 and J usage is TRBJ2-1; D is possibly TRBD1 or TRBD2 (5 bases each). The sequence came from a woman in her forties or fifties in good health. Material: memory T cells sorted from blood. Here the CDR3 reads CASGMRGHNEQFF. The CDR3, as DNA: TGTGCCAGCGGGATGAGGGGCCACAATGAGCAGTTCTTC.